The 25 T cell receptor beta chains below come from one sample, sequenced in a study of cytomegalovirus exposure and HLA in healthy donors. The PCR used 60 Vbeta and 13 Jbeta primers. Assay used: immunoSEQ multiplex PCR; TCRdb lists only in-frame clones, some missing. The table lists roughly 78,000 clones. The sequenced sample consisted of PBMCs. The receptors come from a boy between 10 and 17 years old in good health and CMV-seronegative.

The genes are TRBV6-1 and TRBJ1-1, with 10 bases matching TRBD1. This CDR3 is 15 amino acids long. Germline CDR1 is MNHNS and CDR2 is SASEGT. V lost 7 bases to trimming and J lost 4 bases; unmatched junction nucleotides: 9. CDR3 in amino acids: CASTRDRGDGTEAFF. In DNA, the CDR3 is TGTGCCAGCACCCGGGACAGGGGTGATGGCACTGAAGCTTTCTTT.

This chain connects TRBV9 to TRBJ2-7; 7 nucleotides align to TRBD1. This CDR3 has 16 residues. Trimming at V came to 0 bases and at J to 2 bases, leaving 8 bases not matched to a gene. Germline lookup yields CDR1 SGDLS and CDR2 YYNGEE. The CDR3 DNA reads TGTGCCAGCAGCGTAGGAGGGACAGCGATCCCCTACGAGCAGTACTTC. This codes for CASSVGGTAIPYEQYF.

This sequence joins TRBV4-1 and TRBJ1-1, with D possibly matching TRBD1 (6 bases). V lost 0 bases and J 5 bases, leaving 16 bases between the germline ends. CDR1 is MGHRA, CDR2 YSYEKL, per germline. The CDR3 covers 16 residues. The CDR3 DNA reads as TGCGCCAGCAGCCAAGAGAGGTCACAGGGAAGGACTGAAGCTTTCTTT. Amino acid sequence: CASSQERSQGRTEAFF.

The chain carries TRBV2 and TRBJ1-5; D is undetermined. The germline V gene has CDR1 SNHLY and CDR2 FYNNEI. V gave up 6 bases and J gave up 4 bases, with 10 bases separating them. The CDR3 runs to 13 residues. The CDR3 loop is CASRLQLNQPQHF. CDR3 nucleotide sequence: TGTGCCAGCAGGTTACAGTTAAATCAGCCCCAGCATTTT.

DNA for the CDR3: TGTGCCAGCAGCTTAGATTCCGACTTGAATCAGCCCCAGCATTTT. The encoded protein is CASSLDSDLNQPQHF. The chain employs TRBV7-2 and TRBJ1-5; no clear D gene. The V gene's germline CDR1 is SGHTA and CDR2 FQGNSA. This CDR3 region has 15 residues. V lost 1 base and J lost 4, with 11 bases in between.

The CDR3 nucleotides read TGTGCCAGCAGCTTTTATTCTCTCTCCTATAATTCACCCCTCCACTTT. The encoded protein is CASSFYSLSYNSPLHF. The V gene is TRBV7-9, the J gene TRBJ1-6; no clear D. The CDR3 totals 16 residues. Germline V gene data show CDR1 as SEHNR and CDR2 as FQNEAQ (reference sequence). V was pared by 3 bases and J by 0 bases, with 9 bases between.

The CDR3 spells CASSETTGNTEAFF. CDR3 nucleotides: TGTGCCAGCAGTGAAACGACAGGGAACACTGAAGCTTTCTTT. The chain recombines TRBV25-1 with TRBJ1-1; tentative D call: TRBD1 (6 bases). Trimming left V 2 bases short and J 1 base short, with 8 bases between. The CDR3 length is 14 residues. Germline lookup yields CDR1 MGHDK and CDR2 SYGVNS.

V is TRBV4-3 and J is TRBJ1-2; 12 bases match TRBD1. The CDR3 is made up of 16 amino acids. CDR1 and CDR2 from the germline V gene are LGHNA and YSLEER. The junction had 6 bases not matched to a gene; V was cut back by 4 bases and J by 3 bases. CDR3 bases: TGCGCCAGCAGCCCCCCGGGACAGGGGGCGTACTATGGCTACACCTTC. Its translation is CASSPPGQGAYYGYTF.

The J gene is TRBJ2-1, the V gene TRBV19, with 7 bases matching TRBD2. CDR1 is LNHDA, CDR2 SQIVND, per germline (reference sequence). With 6 bases clipped from V and 8 bases from J, the junction kept 10 bases outside the gene matches. The CDR3 runs to 14 residues. DNA of the CDR3: TGTGCCAGTAGCCGTAGCGGGTGGGCGGATGAGCAGTTCTTC. This codes for CASSRSGWADEQFF.

The V and J genes are TRBV30 and TRBJ1-6, with unresolved D. The CDR3 consists of 14 residues. The germline V gene has CDR1 GTSNPN and CDR2 SVGIG (reference sequence). The V gene lost 2 bases and the J gene lost 7 bases, with 12 bases spanning the gap. DNA of the CDR3: TGTGCCTGGAGTAAAAAAGCGACGAATTCACCCCTCCACTTT. Translated, it gives CAWSKKATNSPLHF. Based on the CDR3 plus reference TRBV30 and TRBJ1-6, the full variable domain is SQTIHQWPATLVQPVGSPLSLECTVEGTSNPNLYWYRQAAGRGLQLLFYSVGIGQISSEVPQNLSASRPQDRQFILSSKKLLLSDSGFYLCAWSKKATNSPLHFGNGTRLTVT.

This sequence joins TRBV10-3 and TRBJ1-3; 8 nucleotides match TRBD1. Germline-derived CDR1 and CDR2 are ENHRY and SYGVKD. V lost 3 bases and J lost 0; bases outside the gene matches: 4. The CDR3 contains 16 residues. This chain's CDR3 is CAISERGQGSGNTIYF. CDR3 coding DNA: TGTGCCATCAGTGAACGAGGACAGGGCTCTGGAAACACCATATATTTT.

The chain combines TRBV6-5 with TRBJ1-2; maybe TRBD1 (6 bases). The V and J ends lost 0 bases and 9 bases respectively, with 14 bases between them. Germline V gives CDR1 MNHEY, CDR2 SVGAGI. The CDR3 consists of 14 residues. DNA for the CDR3: TGTGCCAGCAGTTACTCGCGGACAGACCGAAGCTACACCTTC. Amino acid sequence: CASSYSRTDRSYTF.

The chain links TRBV5-6 to TRBJ2-2; D unresolved. The V end lost 0 bases, the J end lost 1 base, and 4 bases lay between the germline ends. This CDR3 spans 14 amino acids. Germline values: CDR1 SGHDT, CDR2 YYEEEE. This chain's CDR3 is CASSLGQNTGELFF. The CDR3 DNA sequence: TGTGCCAGCAGCTTGGGACAGAACACCGGGGAGCTGTTTTTT.

The rearrangement uses TRBV4-1 and TRBJ2-5, with 9 bases lining up with TRBD2. The J call is in doubt because the DNA end fits TRBJ2-7 better. The CDR3 extends over 15 amino acids. From germline, CDR1 is MGHRA and CDR2 YSYEKL. This chain's CDR3 is CASSSTSGYSYEQYF. The CDR3 DNA follows: TGCGCCAGCAGCTCGACTAGCGGATACTCCTACGAGCAGTACTTC.

The chain recombines TRBV25-1 with TRBJ1-3; D not resolved. Germline CDR1 and CDR2: MGHDK and SYGVNS. The CDR3 covers 13 residues. The V end was cut by 3 bases, the J end by 7 bases, with 10 bases between. The CDR3 nucleotides read TGTGCCAGCAGTGAGTCCAGGTTTAACACCATATATTTT. Its translation is CASSESRFNTIYF.

V gene TRBV6-5 combines with J gene TRBJ2-5; D may be TRBD1 (5 bases). V lost 5 bases to trimming and J lost 2 bases, with 12 bases between them. Germline V CDR1 and CDR2: MNHEY, SVGAGI. CDR3 length equals 14 residues. CDR3 nucleotide sequence: TGTGCCAGCAGTAGGGGTTGGGCTCAAGAGACCCAGTACTTC. Its translation: CASSRGWAQETQYF.

This chain joins TRBV4-2 and TRBJ1-2, with 7 bases aligning to TRBD1. The V segment lost 0 bases and the J segment 5 bases; nucleotides outside the gene matches: 6. Germline CDR1 LGHNA, CDR2 YNFKEQ. CDR3 size: 15 residues. CDR3 region: CASSQERDSAYGYTF. Here the CDR3 DNA reads TGTGCCAGCAGCCAAGAAAGGGACAGCGCTTATGGCTACACCTTC.

The rearrangement links TRBV6-1 to TRBJ1-5; no clear D. The CDR3 length is 14 residues. Trimming left V 6 bases short and J 0 bases short, with 9 bases between. CDR1 is MNHNS and CDR2 is SASEGT in the germline V gene. DNA of the CDR3: TGTGCCAGCAGATTTCCAGGTAGCAATCAGCCCCAGCATTTT. It translates to CASRFPGSNQPQHF.

This chain joins TRBV18 and TRBJ1-5, with TRBD1 identical over 9 bases. The V gene end was trimmed by 3 bases and the J gene end by 6 bases; junction bases not matched to a gene: 3. This CDR3 is 14 amino acids long. The germline V gene encodes CDR1 KGHSH and CDR2 LQKENI. The CDR3 here is CASSPGQGLQPQHF. The CDR3 DNA reads TGTGCCAGCTCACCCGGACAGGGGCTTCAGCCCCAGCATTTT.

This chain connects TRBV30 to TRBJ1-1; 10 bases align to TRBD1. Germline values: CDR1 GTSNPN, CDR2 SVGIG (reference sequence). J lost 4 bases, V lost 5 bases, and 10 bases had no gene match. The CDR3 extends over 15 amino acids. The CDR3 nucleotides read TGTGCCTGGGAGTTGACAGGGGGCGTCGGCACTGAAGCTTTCTTT. Protein: CAWELTGGVGTEAFF.

V is TRBV29-1 and J is TRBJ2-5, with 7 bases lining up with TRBD2. Germline V gives CDR1 SQVTM, CDR2 ANQGSEA. The CDR3 is 16 amino acids. With 6 bases clipped from V and 1 base from J, the junction kept 14 bases outside the gene matches. The CDR3 region has the DNA TGCAGCGTCCTCCTTGTGGGACTATTCTTCCAAGAGACCCAGTACTTC. Translation: CSVLLVGLFFQETQYF.

The gene calls are TRBV7-2 and TRBJ2-7; 9 nucleotides align to TRBD2. The V and J ends lost 5 bases and 2 bases, in that order; junction bases with no gene match: 7. Germline-derived CDR1 and CDR2 are SGHTA and FQGNSA. This CDR3 spans 15 amino acids. The CDR3 here is CASSTRLAAAYEQYF. The CDR3 DNA follows: TGTGCCAGCAGCACCCGACTAGCGGCTGCCTACGAGCAGTACTTC.

The gene calls are TRBV6-5 and TRBJ1-5, with a weak D call TRBD1 (6 bases). V was cut by 10 bases and J by 3 bases, with 16 bases left in between. Looked up from germline, CDR1 is MNHEY and CDR2 is SVGAGI. The CDR3 runs to 14 residues. In DNA, the CDR3 is TGTGCCACCTGCCCCAACAGGGCCAATCAGCCCCAGCATTTT. Its translation: CATCPNRANQPQHF.

The V and J genes are TRBV5-1 and TRBJ2-1; 8 bases are shared with TRBD2. This CDR3 contains 16 residues. The germline gives CDR1 SGHRS, CDR2 YFSETQ. After removal of 0 bases from V and 5 bases from J, the junction contained 7 bases not matched to a gene. The CDR3 sequence: CASSLVRGGPHNEQFF. The CDR3 DNA reads as TGCGCCAGCAGCTTGGTCCGGGGGGGGCCCCACAATGAGCAGTTCTTC.

The chain joins TRBV6-5 to TRBJ1-2, with 8 nucleotides matching TRBD1. The V gene end was trimmed by 5 bases and the J gene end by 6 bases; junction bases not matched to a gene: 11. Germline V gene lookup returns CDR1 MNHEY and CDR2 SVGAGI. The CDR3 loop spans 15 amino acids. CDR3 nucleotides: TGTGCCAGCAGTCCGCCCCAGGGGGCGGCGGATGGCTACACCTTC. Protein: CASSPPQGAADGYTF.